This T cell receptor beta chain is from a study of vaccination effects on CD4 cells after COVID-19. Findings of the study overall: In the late period after vaccination, infection- and vaccine-induced clones contracted markedly. Only 1 of 255 vaccine-induced clones from healthy vaccinees cross-reacted with common cold coronaviruses.

Clones were read by immunoSEQ multiplex PCR, and TCRdb kept only the in-frame ones, dropping some. This table has 37,000 or so clones, roughly 66% appearing once. Turning to this clone: The antigen remains undetermined.

From germline, CDR1 is LNHNV and CDR2 YYDKDF (reference sequence). CDR3 length: 17 amino acids. The junction had 8 bases not matched to a gene; V was cut back by 3 bases and J by 0 bases. Prior to sequencing, the ViraFEST assay stimulated PBMC with viral peptide pools, which expanded the antigen-specific CD4+ T cells. Isolation of CD4+ T cells took place after approximately ten days of culture. Nucleocapsid antibodies were negative in the vaccine recipients, who had never had SARS-CoV-2 infection. Peptides at about 10 ug/ml and IL-2 at roughly 9.3 IU/ml were added to around 2 million PBMC per well. Cultures received IL-2 medium that replaced half the medium on days 3 and 7.

The chain is built from TRBV15 and TRBJ1-3; TRBD1 aligns across 7 bases. The source material was CD4+ T cells from PBMCs cultured with HCoV-OC43 spike peptides, sampled before COVID-19 vaccination. Subset: HCoV-OC43 spike overlapping peptide pool stimulation. The clonotype originates from a human donor who received a COVID-19 vaccine. The CDR3 DNA follows: TGTGCCACCAGCAGGGGCTCGACAGGGATCTCTGGAAACACCATATATTTT. It translates to CATSRGSTGISGNTIYF. Full variable domain (remainder filled in from reference TRBV15 and TRBJ1-3): DAMVIQNPRYQVTQFGKPVTLSCSQTLNHNVMYWYQQKSSQAPKLLFHYYDKDFNNEADTPDNFQSRRPNTSFCFLDIRSPGLGDTAMYLCATSRGSTGISGNTIYFGEGSWLTVV.